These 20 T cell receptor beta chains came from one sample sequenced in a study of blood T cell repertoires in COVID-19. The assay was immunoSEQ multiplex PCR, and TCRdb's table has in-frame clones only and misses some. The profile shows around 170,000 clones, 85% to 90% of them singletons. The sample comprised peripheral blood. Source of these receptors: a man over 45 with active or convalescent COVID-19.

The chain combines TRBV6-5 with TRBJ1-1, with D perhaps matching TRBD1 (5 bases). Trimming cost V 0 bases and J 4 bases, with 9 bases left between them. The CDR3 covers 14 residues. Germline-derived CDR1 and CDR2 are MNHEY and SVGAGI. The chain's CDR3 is CASSYSRRVTEAFF. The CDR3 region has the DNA TGTGCCAGCAGTTACTCACGCAGGGTCACTGAAGCTTTCTTT.

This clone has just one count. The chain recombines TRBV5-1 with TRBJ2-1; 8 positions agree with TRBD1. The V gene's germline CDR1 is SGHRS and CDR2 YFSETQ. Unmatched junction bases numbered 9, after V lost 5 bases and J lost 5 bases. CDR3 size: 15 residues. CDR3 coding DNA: TGCGCCAGCAGACCCCGGGACAGGTGGCACAATGAGCAGTTCTTC. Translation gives CASRPRDRWHNEQFF.

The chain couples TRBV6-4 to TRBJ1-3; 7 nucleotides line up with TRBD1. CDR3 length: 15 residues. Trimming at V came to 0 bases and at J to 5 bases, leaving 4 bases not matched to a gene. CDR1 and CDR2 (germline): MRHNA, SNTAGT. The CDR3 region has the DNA TGTGCCAGCAGTGACTCTAAACAGGGGAGAAACACCATATATTTT. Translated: CASSDSKQGRNTIYF.

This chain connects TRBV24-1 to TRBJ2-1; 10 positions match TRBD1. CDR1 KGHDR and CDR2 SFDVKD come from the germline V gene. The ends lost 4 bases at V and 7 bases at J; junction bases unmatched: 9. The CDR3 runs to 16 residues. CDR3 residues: CATSDPGQGGDNEQFF. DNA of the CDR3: TGTGCCACCAGTGACCCCGGACAGGGGGGAGATAATGAGCAGTTCTTC.

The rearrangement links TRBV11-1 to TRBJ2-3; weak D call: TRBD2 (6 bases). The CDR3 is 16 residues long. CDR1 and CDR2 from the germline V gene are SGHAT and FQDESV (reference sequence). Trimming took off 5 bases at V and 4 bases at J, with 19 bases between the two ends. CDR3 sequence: CASSRSGSGLADTQYF. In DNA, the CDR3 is TGTGCCAGCAGCCGAAGCGGGTCGGGCTTGGCAGATACGCAGTATTTT.

The chain's CDR3 is CATSSGEGTEAFF. The CDR3 bases are TGTGCCACCAGCAGCGGGGAGGGGACTGAAGCTTTCTTT. The chain recombines TRBV15 with TRBJ1-1, with TRBD1 as a possible D gene (5 bases). CDR1 LNHNV and CDR2 YYDKDF come from the germline V gene (reference sequence). Deletions cut 3 bases from V and 5 bases from J, with 10 bases between. The CDR3 sequence is 13 residues long.

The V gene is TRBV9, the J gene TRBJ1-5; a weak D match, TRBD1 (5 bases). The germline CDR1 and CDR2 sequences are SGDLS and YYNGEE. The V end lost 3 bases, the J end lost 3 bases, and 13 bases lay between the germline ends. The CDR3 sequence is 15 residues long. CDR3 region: CASSENDRLNQPQHF. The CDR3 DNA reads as TGTGCCAGCAGCGAAAATGACAGACTCAATCAGCCCCAGCATTTT.

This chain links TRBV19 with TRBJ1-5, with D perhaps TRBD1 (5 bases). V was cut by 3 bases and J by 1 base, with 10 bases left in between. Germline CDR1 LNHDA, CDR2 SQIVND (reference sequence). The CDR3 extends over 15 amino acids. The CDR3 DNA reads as TGTGCCAGTAGTATCCGGCCAGGGAGCAATCAGCCCCAGCATTTT. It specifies CASSIRPGSNQPQHF.

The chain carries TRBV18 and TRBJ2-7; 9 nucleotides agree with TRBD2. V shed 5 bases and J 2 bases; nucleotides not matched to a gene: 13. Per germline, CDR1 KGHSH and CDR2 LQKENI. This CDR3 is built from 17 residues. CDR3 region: CASSRVAGALTTYEQYF. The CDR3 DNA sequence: TGTGCCAGCTCAAGAGTAGCGGGAGCCTTAACAACCTACGAGCAGTACTTC.

In nucleotides, the CDR3 is TGTGCCAGCAGCGTACGAGGGATTGAGCAGTTCTTC. The encoded protein is CASSVRGIEQFF. The rearrangement joins TRBV9 to TRBJ2-1; D is perhaps TRBD2 (5 bases). This CDR3 contains 12 residues. Germline V gene data show CDR1 as SGDLS and CDR2 as YYNGEE. The germline V and J ends were trimmed by 1 base and 9 bases, with 8 bases remaining between them.

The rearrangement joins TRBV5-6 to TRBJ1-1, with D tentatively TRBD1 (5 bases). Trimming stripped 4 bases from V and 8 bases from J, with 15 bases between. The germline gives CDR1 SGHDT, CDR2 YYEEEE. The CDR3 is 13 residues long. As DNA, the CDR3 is TGTGCCAGCAGCCCGATTCAGGGACTCGAAGCTTTCTTT. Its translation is CASSPIQGLEAFF.

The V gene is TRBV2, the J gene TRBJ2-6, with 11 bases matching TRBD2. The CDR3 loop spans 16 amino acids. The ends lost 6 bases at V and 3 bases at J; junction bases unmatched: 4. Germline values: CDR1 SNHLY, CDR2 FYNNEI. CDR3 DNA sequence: TGTGCCAGCAGACTAGCGGGAGATTATGGGGCCAACGTCCTGACTTTC. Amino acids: CASRLAGDYGANVLTF.

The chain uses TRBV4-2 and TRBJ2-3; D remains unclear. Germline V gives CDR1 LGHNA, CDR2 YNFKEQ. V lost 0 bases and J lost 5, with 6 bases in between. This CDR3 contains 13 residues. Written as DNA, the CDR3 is TGTGCCAGCAGCCAAGATAGTGGAGATACGCAGTATTTT. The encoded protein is CASSQDSGDTQYF.

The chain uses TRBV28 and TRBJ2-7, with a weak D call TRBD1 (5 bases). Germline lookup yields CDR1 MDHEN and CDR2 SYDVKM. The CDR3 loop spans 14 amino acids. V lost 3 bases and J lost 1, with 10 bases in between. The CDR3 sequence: CASSFLGPSYEQYF. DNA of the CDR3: TGTGCCAGCAGTTTTTTGGGGCCTTCCTACGAGCAGTACTTC.

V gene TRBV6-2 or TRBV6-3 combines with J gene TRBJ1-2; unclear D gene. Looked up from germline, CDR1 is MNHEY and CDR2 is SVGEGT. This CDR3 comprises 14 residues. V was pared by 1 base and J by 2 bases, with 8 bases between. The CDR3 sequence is CASSYFQFNYGYTF. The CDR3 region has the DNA TGTGCCAGCAGTTACTTCCAGTTCAACTATGGCTACACCTTC.

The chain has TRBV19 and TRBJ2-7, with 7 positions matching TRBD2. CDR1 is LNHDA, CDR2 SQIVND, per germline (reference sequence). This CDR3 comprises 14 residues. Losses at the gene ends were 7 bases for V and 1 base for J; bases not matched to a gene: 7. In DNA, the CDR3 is TGTGCCAGTACCCCTAGCGGTGTGTCCTACGAGCAGTACTTC. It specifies CASTPSGVSYEQYF.

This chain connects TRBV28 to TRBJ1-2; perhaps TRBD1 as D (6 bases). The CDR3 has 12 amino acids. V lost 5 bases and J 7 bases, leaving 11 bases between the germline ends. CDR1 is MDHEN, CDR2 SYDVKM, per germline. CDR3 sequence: CASSAQGIGYTF. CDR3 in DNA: TGTGCCAGCAGTGCTCAGGGGATTGGCTACACCTTC.

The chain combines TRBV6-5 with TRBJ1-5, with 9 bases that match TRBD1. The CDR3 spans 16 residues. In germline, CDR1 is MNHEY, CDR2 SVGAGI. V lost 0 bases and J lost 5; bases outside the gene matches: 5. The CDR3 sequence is CASSYSWTGVDQPQHF. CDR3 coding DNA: TGTGCCAGCAGTTACTCTTGGACAGGGGTGGATCAGCCCCAGCATTTT.

CDR3 bases: TGTGCCAGCAGCCTGCAGGGATCAGGCTACACCTTC. This codes for CASSLQGSGYTF. This chain joins TRBV6-2 or TRBV6-3 and TRBJ1-2; possibly TRBD1 for D (5 bases). V was pared by 6 bases and J by 8 bases, with 13 bases between. The CDR3 is 12 amino acids. Germline CDR1 is MNHEY and CDR2 is SVGEGT.

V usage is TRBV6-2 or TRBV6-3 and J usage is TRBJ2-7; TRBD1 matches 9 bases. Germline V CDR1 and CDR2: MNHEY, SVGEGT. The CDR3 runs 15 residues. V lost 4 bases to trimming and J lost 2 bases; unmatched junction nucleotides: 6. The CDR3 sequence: CASSSWTGDTYEQYF. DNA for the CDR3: TGTGCCAGCAGTTCCTGGACAGGGGATACCTACGAGCAGTACTTC.